This TCR beta chain is drawn from a study of human T cells and chemical hapten exposure. The total RNA was obtained from whole blood that was not fractionated. Per the original data handling: Samples ranged from about 23,224 to 690,600 TCRs, with a median of about 96,000. TCRdb used MiXCR to reprocess the 5' RACE reads, holding one entry per CDR3 protein. TCRdb's processing, not the study's, gives the V and J calls here. Of about 110,000 distinct CDR3 sequences in the sample, approximately 19% were seen once. Trimming removed 0 bases from V and 8 bases from J, with 19 bases in between. The germline V gene has CDR1 SGHRS and CDR2 YFSETQ. The CDR3 is made up of 16 amino acids.

This receptor was taken from a human donor in good health. The chain couples TRBV5-1 to TRBJ2-3; possible D gene TRBD2, 6 bases. CDR3 sequence reads: CASSLESGQGTGTQYF. Here the CDR3 DNA reads TGCGCCAGCAGCTTGGAGAGCGGGCAGGGAACGGGTACGCAGTATTTT.